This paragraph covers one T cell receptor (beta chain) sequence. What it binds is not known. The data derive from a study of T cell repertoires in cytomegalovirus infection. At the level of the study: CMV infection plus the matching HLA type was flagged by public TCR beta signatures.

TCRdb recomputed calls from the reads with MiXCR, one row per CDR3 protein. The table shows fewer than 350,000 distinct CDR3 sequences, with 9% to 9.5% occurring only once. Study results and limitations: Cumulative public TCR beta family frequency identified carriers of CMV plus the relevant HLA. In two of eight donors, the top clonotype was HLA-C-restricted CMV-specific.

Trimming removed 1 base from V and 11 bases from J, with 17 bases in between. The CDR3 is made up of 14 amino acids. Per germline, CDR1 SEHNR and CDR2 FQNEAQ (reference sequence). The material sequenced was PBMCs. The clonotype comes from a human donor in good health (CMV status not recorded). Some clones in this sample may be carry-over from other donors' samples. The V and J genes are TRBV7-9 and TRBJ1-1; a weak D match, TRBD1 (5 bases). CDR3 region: CASSLGGSGGGAFF. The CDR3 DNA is TGTGCCAGCAGCTTAGGTGGGTCGGGGGGAGGCGCTTTCTTT.